The entry below gives a single T cell receptor beta chain sequence along with its context. PCR was performed a second time for about 7 to 11 cycles using a sample-barcoded 5' primer and a J-beta primer mix. TCRdb recomputed calls from the 5' RACE reads with MiXCR, one row per CDR3 protein. The table lists 1.5 million or so distinct CDR3 sequences, around 39% of them singletons. These data come from a study of blood T cells in healthy people across ages. CDR1 is DFQATT, CDR2 SNEGSKA, per germline (reference sequence). CDR3 length: 14 residues. The sequenced sample consisted of blood. This clonotype was obtained from a woman aged 18-29 years in good health. The V gene is TRBV20-1, the J gene TRBJ2-4, with 10 bases lining up with TRBD1. The DNA end is more similar to TRBJ2-7, so the J call may be wrong. The CDR3 spells CSARETGGIDEQYF. CDR3 sequence (DNA): TGCAGTGCTAGAGAGACAGGGGGCATCGACGAGCAGTACTTC.